Shown below are 21 T cell receptor beta chains from a single sample sequenced in a study of cytomegalovirus exposure and HLA in healthy donors. The PCR was carried out with 60 Vbeta primers and 13 Jbeta primers. Produced via immunoSEQ multiplex PCR; TCRdb's table is partial and in-frame only. The table records roughly 130,000 clones, over 60% of them present only once. Input material: PBMCs. These receptor sequences come from a man aged 18 to 35 in good health and CMV-seronegative.

J is TRBJ2-7 and V is TRBV7-2; D is uncertain. The V gene's germline CDR1 is SGHTA and CDR2 FQGNSA. V was clipped by 2 bases and J by 2 bases, with 13 bases between them. This CDR3 has 15 amino acids. The CDR3 coding sequence is TGTGCCAGCAGCTTATCCACCGGTGGGCCCTACGAGCAGTACTTC. This gives the protein CASSLSTGGPYEQYF. The variable domain in full, with the rest retrieved from reference TRBV7-2 and TRBJ2-7, is GAGVSQSPSNKVTEKGKDVELRCDPISGHTALYWYRQSLGQGLEFLIYFQGNSAPDKSGLPSDRFSAERTGGSVSTLTIQRTQQEDSAVYLCASSLSTGGPYEQYFGPGTRLTVT.

This clone was seen a few times. This chain uses TRBV11-2 with TRBJ2-7; D might be TRBD1 (5 bases). From germline, CDR1 is SGHAT and CDR2 FQNNGV. CDR3 size: 14 residues. The V end was cut by 0 bases, the J end by 1 base, with 7 bases between. This CDR3 reads CASSLEQASYEQYF. CDR3 in DNA: TGTGCCAGCAGCTTAGAACAGGCGTCCTACGAGCAGTACTTC.

This clone was seen just once. This chain joins TRBV7-8 and TRBJ2-1, with 8 positions matching TRBD1. The CDR3 covers 15 residues. J was trimmed by 5 bases and V by 2 bases; bases with no gene match: 5. The germline CDR1 and CDR2 sequences are SGHVS and FQNEAQ. The CDR3 DNA is TGTGCCAGCAGCTTACTGGGACAGGTCGACAATGAGCAGTTCTTC. Translated: CASSLLGQVDNEQFF.

V usage is TRBV9 and J usage is TRBJ2-1; 13 positions agree with TRBD2. Germline V gene data show CDR1 as SGDLS and CDR2 as YYNGEE. The CDR3 spans 19 residues. Trimming took 0 bases from V and 2 from J; bases not matched to a gene: 8. This chain's CDR3 is CASSVGGVGLAGTYNEQFF. The CDR3 DNA reads TGTGCCAGCAGCGTAGGAGGGGTGGGACTAGCGGGGACCTACAATGAGCAGTTCTTC.

The sample holds a few counts of this clone. The chain is built from TRBV4-2 and TRBJ2-1; perhaps TRBD1 as D (7 bases). Trimming left V 0 bases short and J 7 bases short, with 13 bases between. Germline CDR1 LGHNA, CDR2 YNFKEQ. This CDR3 has 15 amino acids. CDR3 loop: CASSQDAGGRNEQFF. CDR3 nucleotide sequence: TGTGCCAGCAGCCAAGATGCAGGGGGGAGGAATGAGCAGTTCTTC.

The chain couples TRBV7-9 to TRBJ2-4, with 8 bases matching TRBD2. The CDR3 contains 14 residues. The germline gives CDR1 SEHNR, CDR2 FQNEAQ (reference sequence). V shed 4 bases, J shed 6 bases, and the junction held 5 bases outside the gene matches. CDR3 in amino acids: CASSSSGGGNIQYF. The CDR3 nucleotides read TGTGCCAGCAGCTCCTCCGGGGGGGGAAACATTCAGTACTTC.

V gene TRBV7-8 combines with J gene TRBJ1-3, with D maybe TRBD1 (5 bases). V lost 5 bases to trimming and J lost 0 bases, with 23 bases between them. Per germline, CDR1 SGHVS and CDR2 FQNEAQ. The CDR3 contains 19 residues. CDR3 sequence (DNA): TGTGCCAGCAGCCCTCAGAGAGTGAAGCCAGGGCGCTCTGGAAACACCATATATTTT. Protein: CASSPQRVKPGRSGNTIYF.

V is TRBV10-3 and J is TRBJ2-5, with 7 bases fitting TRBD2. V trimming: 5 bases; J trimming: 2 bases; junction bases outside the gene matches: 11. Germline V lookup: CDR1 ENHRY, CDR2 SYGVKD. This CDR3 spans 16 amino acids. CDR3 coding DNA: TGTGCCATCAGTAACTTCCGGGGGGAGCTACAAGAGACCCAGTACTTC. Translation: CAISNFRGELQETQYF.

This chain joins TRBV27 and TRBJ2-7, with D perhaps TRBD2 (6 bases). CDR3 length equals 14 residues. From germline, CDR1 is MNHEY and CDR2 SMNVEV (reference sequence). V was trimmed by 6 bases and J by 3 bases, leaving 15 bases between them. The CDR3 DNA sequence: TGTGCCAGCAGCTTAGACGGGGGACGCTACGAGCAGTACTTC. It is translated as CASSLDGGRYEQYF.

The rearrangement links TRBV7-6 to TRBJ2-3; D may be TRBD1 (6 bases). V lost 5 bases, J lost 2 bases, and 11 bases lay in between. Germline CDR1 SGHVS, CDR2 FNYEAQ. The CDR3 has 14 amino acids. CDR3 nucleotide sequence: TGTGCCAGCAGCACGTTGGGGGCCACAGATACGCAGTATTTT. Encoded protein: CASSTLGATDTQYF.

V gene TRBV10-2 combines with J gene TRBJ2-3; 7 bases line up with TRBD2. There are 14 residues in the CDR3. The germline CDR1 and CDR2 sequences are WSHSY and SAAADI. The V gene end was trimmed by 3 bases and the J gene end by 8 bases; junction bases not matched to a gene: 8. DNA of the CDR3: TGCGCCAGCAGTGAAAGAAGCGGGACTGGTACGCAGTATTTT. It codes for CASSERSGTGTQYF.

This chain joins TRBV28 and TRBJ2-3, with a tentative D call TRBD1 (7 bases). Germline CDR1 reads MDHEN; CDR2 reads SYDVKM. Trimming removed 6 bases at V and 4 bases at J, with 17 bases between. This CDR3 region has 15 residues. CDR3 residues: CASRIPDRRADTQYF. DNA of the CDR3: TGTGCCAGCAGAATCCCGGACAGGAGGGCAGATACGCAGTATTTT.

The chain recombines TRBV7-6 with TRBJ2-3; D remains ambiguous. Germline V gene lookup returns CDR1 SGHVS and CDR2 FNYEAQ. This CDR3 has 12 residues. V lost 5 bases to trimming and J lost 2 bases, with 5 bases between them. In DNA form, the CDR3 reads TGTGCCAGCAGCACTTACACAGATACGCAGTATTTT. Protein product: CASSTYTDTQYF.

Only a few counts were recorded for this clone. The chain employs TRBV11-2 and TRBJ2-2; the D gene is possibly TRBD2 (5 bases). CDR3 length equals 15 residues. In germline, CDR1 is SGHAT, CDR2 FQNNGV. The V end was cut by 0 bases, the J end by 3 bases, with 8 bases between. This chain's CDR3 is CASSLDTSDTGELFF. DNA for the CDR3: TGTGCCAGCAGCTTAGATACTAGTGACACCGGGGAGCTGTTTTTT.

The chain is built from TRBV6-5 and TRBJ1-6, with 12 bases that match TRBD1. This CDR3 is 16 amino acids long. CDR1 is MNHEY, CDR2 SVGAGI, per germline. V shed 0 bases and J 9 bases; nucleotides not matched to a gene: 3. CDR3 nucleotide sequence: TGTGCCAGCAGTTACTCGAAGGGACAGGGGGCTTCACCCCTCCACTTT. As protein: CASSYSKGQGASPLHF.

The CDR3 nucleotides read TGTGCCAGCGGCCCCGGGACAGGGTGGGTGGCCCAGTACTTC. Its protein is CASGPGTGWVAQYF. The chain uses TRBV27 and TRBJ2-5; TRBD1 aligns across 9 bases. CDR3 length: 14 residues. Germline-derived CDR1 and CDR2 are MNHEY and SMNVEV (reference sequence). Trimming took 8 bases from V and 9 from J; bases not matched to a gene: 13.

J is TRBJ1-5 and V is TRBV28; tentative D call: TRBD1 (6 bases). CDR1 is MDHEN and CDR2 is SYDVKM in the germline V gene. CDR3 size: 16 residues. V gave up 2 bases and J gave up 2 bases, with 13 bases separating them. CDR3 coding DNA: TGTGCCAGCAGTTTACCTACAGGGTTGGGCAATCAGCCCCAGCATTTT. Protein product: CASSLPTGLGNQPQHF.

The rearrangement links TRBV19 to TRBJ2-7; D gene unclear. Trimming cost V 6 bases and J 4 bases, with 10 bases left between them. The CDR3 contains 12 residues. Germline V gene lookup returns CDR1 LNHDA and CDR2 SQIVND (reference sequence). CDR3 sequence (DNA): TGTGCCAGTAGCCCCAACTTTTACGAGCAGTACTTC. Its translation: CASSPNFYEQYF.

The CDR3 DNA reads TGTGCCAGCAGCTTGGGGACAGGGCCTTATCAGAACACTGAAGCTTTCTTT. Protein: CASSLGTGPYQNTEAFF. The chain recombines TRBV5-4 with TRBJ1-1, with TRBD1 identical over 8 bases. The V gene's germline CDR1 is SGHNT and CDR2 YYREEE (reference sequence). V lost 0 bases, J lost 1 base, and 8 bases stayed unmatched. The CDR3 contains 17 residues.

This clone was observed a few times. CDR3 DNA sequence: TGTGCCAGCAGCTCACGACAGGGGCCTGGAGCTTTCTTT. Amino acid sequence: CASSSRQGPGAFF. The chain joins TRBV7-2 to TRBJ1-1; 8 bases line up with TRBD1. J lost 10 bases, V lost 4 bases, and 8 bases had no gene match. Per germline, CDR1 SGHTA and CDR2 FQGNSA. The CDR3 spans 13 residues.

The V gene is TRBV5-1, the J gene TRBJ1-2, with 10 nucleotides matching TRBD1. The trim removed 3 bases at V and 0 bases at J, leaving 2 bases unmatched. The germline CDR1 and CDR2 sequences are SGHRS and YFSETQ. The CDR3 sequence is 15 residues long. Written as DNA, the CDR3 is TGCGCCAGCAGCTCCGGGACAGGGGCTAACTATGGCTACACCTTC. Translated: CASSSGTGANYGYTF.